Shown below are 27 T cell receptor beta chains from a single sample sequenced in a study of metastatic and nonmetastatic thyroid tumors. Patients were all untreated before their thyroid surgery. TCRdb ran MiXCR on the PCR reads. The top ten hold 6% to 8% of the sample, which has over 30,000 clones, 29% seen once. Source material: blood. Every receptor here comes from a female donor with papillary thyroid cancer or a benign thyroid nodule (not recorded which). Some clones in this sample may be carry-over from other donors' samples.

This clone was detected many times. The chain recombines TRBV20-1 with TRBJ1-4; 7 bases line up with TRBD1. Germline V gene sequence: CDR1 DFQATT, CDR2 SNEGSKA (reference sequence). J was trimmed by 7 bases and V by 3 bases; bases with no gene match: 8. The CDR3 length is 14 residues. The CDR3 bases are TGCAGTGCTAGGAGGACAGGTAGGAGTGAAAAACTGTTTTTT. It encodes CSARRTGRSEKLFF.

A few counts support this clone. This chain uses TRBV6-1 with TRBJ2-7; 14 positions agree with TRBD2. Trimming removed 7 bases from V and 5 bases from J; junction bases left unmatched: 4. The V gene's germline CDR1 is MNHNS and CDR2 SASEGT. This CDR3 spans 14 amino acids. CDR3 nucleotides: TGTGCCAGCAACTCGGGACTAGCGGGAGACGAGCAGTACTTC. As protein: CASNSGLAGDEQYF.

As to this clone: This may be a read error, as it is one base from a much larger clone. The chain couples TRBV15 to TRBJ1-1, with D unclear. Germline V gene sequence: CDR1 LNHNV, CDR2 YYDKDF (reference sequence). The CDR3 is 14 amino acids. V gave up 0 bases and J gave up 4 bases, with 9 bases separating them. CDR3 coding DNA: TGTGCCACCAGCAGAGATTCGTCAGGCACTGAAGCTTTCTTT. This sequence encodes CATSRDSSGTEAFF.

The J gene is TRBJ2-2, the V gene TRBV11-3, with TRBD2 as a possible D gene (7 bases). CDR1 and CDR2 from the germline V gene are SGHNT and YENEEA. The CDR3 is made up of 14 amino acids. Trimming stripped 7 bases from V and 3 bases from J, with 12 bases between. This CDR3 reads CASIRGGDTGELFF. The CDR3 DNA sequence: TGTGCCAGCATTCGAGGGGGGGACACCGGGGAGCTGTTTTTT.

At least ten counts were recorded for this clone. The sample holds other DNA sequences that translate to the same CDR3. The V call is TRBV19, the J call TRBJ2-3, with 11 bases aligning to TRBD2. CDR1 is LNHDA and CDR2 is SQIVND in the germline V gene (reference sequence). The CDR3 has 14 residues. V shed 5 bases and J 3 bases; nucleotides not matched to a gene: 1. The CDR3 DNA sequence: TGTGCCAGTAGTTCTAGCGGGGGGACAGATACGCAGTATTTT. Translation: CASSSSGGTDTQYF.

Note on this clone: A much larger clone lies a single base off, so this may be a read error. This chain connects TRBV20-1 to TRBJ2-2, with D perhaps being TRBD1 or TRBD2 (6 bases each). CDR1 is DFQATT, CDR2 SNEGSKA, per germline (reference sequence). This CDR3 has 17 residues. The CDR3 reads CSARDLIRGPNTGELFF. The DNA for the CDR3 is TGCAGTGCTAGAGATTTGATTCGGGGGCCGAACACCGGGGAGCTGTTCTTT.

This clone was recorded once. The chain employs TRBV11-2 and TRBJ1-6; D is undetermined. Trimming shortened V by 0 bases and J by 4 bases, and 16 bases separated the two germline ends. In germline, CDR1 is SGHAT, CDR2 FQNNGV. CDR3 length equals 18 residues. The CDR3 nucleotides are TGTGCCAGCAGCTTAGAATTGAGGACCCTCCGATATAATTCACCCCTCCACTTT. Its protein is CASSLELRTLRYNSPLHF. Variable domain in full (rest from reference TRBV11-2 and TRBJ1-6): EAGVAQSPRYKIIEKRQSVAFWCNPISGHATLYWYQQILGQGPKLLIQFQNNGVVDDSQLPKDRFSAERLKGVDSTLKIQPAKLEDSAVYLCASSLELRTLRYNSPLHFGNGTRLTVT.

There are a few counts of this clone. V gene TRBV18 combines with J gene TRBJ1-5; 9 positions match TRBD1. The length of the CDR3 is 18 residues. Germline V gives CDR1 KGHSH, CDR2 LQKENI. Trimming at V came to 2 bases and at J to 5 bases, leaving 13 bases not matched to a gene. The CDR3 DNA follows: TGTGCCAGCTCACCAGGGACAGGGAGGAGAGGAGGGGATCAGCCCCAGCATTTT. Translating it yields CASSPGTGRRGGDQPQHF.

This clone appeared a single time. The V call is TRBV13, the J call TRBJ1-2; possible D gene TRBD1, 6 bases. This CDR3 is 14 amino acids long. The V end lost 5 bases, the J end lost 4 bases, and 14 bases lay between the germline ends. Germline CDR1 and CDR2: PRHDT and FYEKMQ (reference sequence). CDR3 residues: CASSRNQGTYGYTF. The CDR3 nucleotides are TGTGCCAGCAGCCGAAACCAGGGGACCTATGGCTACACCTTC.

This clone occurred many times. The chain's CDR3 is CASSMDRGFWKLFF. The CDR3 nucleotides are TGTGCCAGCAGCATGGACAGGGGCTTTTGGAAACTGTTTTTT. The V gene is TRBV5-8, the J gene TRBJ1-4; 9 nucleotides match TRBD1. This CDR3 region has 14 residues. Trimming took 4 bases from V and 11 from J; bases not matched to a gene: 9. Germline assignment: CDR1 SGHTS and CDR2 YDEGEE.

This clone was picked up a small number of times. This CDR3 is CASSPQDREGRYTF. The CDR3 coding sequence is TGTGCCAGCTCACCACAGGACCGAGAGGGTCGCTACACCTTC. V and J are TRBV18 and TRBJ1-2; D remains unclear. Trimming took off 1 base at V and 9 bases at J, with 15 bases between the two ends. The CDR3 spans 14 residues. Germline V gene sequence: CDR1 KGHSH, CDR2 LQKENI.

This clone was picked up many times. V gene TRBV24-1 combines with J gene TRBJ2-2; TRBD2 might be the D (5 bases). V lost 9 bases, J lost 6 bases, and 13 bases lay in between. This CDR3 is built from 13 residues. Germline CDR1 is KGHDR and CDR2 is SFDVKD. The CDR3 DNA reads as TGTGCCACCGGCCGGGGTTTAGCCGGGGAGCTGTTTTTT. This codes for CATGRGLAGELFF.

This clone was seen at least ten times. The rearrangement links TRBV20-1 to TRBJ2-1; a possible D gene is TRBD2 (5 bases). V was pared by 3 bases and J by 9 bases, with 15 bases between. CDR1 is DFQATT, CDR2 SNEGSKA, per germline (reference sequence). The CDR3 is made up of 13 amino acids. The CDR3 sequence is CSASPESRGEQFF. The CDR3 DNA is TGCAGTGCTAGTCCCGAATCCCGGGGTGAGCAGTTCTTC.

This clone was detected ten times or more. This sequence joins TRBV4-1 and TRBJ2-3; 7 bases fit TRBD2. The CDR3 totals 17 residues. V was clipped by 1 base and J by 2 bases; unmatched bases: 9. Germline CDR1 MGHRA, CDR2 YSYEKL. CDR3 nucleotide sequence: TGCGCCAGCAGCCAAGGTCTACTAGCGAGATCCACAGATACGCAGTATTTT. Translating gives CASSQGLLARSTDTQYF.

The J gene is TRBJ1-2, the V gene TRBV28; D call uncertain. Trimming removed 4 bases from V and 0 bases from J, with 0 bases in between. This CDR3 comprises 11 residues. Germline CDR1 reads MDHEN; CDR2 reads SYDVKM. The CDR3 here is CASSSNYGYTF. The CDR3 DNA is TGTGCCAGCAGTTCTAACTATGGCTACACCTTC.

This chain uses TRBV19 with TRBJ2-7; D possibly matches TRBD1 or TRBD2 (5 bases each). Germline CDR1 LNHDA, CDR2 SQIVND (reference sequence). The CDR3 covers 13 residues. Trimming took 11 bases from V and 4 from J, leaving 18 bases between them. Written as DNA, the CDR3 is TGTGCCCGTATTATCGGCAGGGAGTACGAGCAGTACTTC. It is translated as CARIIGREYEQYF.

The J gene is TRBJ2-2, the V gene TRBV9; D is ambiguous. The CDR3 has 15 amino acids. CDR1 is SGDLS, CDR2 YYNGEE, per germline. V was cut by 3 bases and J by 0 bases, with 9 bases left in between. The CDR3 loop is CASSESLPNTGELFF. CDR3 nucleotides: TGTGCCAGCAGCGAATCACTTCCGAACACCGGGGAGCTGTTTTTT.

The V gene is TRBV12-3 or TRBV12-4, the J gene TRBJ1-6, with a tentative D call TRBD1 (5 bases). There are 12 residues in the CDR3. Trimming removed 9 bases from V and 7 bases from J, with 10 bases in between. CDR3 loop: CASSPGNSPLHF. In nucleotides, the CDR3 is TGTGCCAGTAGCCCAGGGAATTCACCCCTCCACTTT.

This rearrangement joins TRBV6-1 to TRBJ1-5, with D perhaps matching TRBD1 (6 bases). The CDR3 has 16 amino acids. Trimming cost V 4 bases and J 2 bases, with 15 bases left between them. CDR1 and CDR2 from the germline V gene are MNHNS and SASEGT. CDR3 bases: TGTGCCAGCAGTGGGACCAGGGGAGAAGGCAATCAGCCCCAGCATTTT. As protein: CASSGTRGEGNQPQHF.

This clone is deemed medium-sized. CDR3 protein: CASSPSGSSYNEQFF. In nucleotides, the CDR3 is TGTGCCAGTAGTCCCAGCGGGAGCTCCTACAATGAGCAGTTCTTC. The chain has TRBV19 and TRBJ2-1; 8 bases align to TRBD2. The CDR3 totals 15 residues. Unmatched junction bases numbered 3, after V lost 5 bases and J lost 0 bases. Germline V CDR1 and CDR2: LNHDA, SQIVND (reference sequence).

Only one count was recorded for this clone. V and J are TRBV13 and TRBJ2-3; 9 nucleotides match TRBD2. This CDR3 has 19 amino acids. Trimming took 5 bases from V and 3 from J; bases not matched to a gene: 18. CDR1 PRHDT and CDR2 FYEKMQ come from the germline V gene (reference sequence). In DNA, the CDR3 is TGTGCCAGCAGCAATGTAGTGGTGTGGGTAGCGGGGGAGACAGATACGCAGTATTTT. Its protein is CASSNVVVWVAGETDTQYF.

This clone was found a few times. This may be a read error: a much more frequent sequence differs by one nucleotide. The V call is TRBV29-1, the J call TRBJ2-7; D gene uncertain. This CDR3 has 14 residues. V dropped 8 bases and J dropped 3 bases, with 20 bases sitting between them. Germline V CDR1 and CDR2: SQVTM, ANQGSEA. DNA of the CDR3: TGCAGCATCCAGACTCGGGCCCTGGGCTACGAGCAGTACTTC. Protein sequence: CSIQTRALGYEQYF.

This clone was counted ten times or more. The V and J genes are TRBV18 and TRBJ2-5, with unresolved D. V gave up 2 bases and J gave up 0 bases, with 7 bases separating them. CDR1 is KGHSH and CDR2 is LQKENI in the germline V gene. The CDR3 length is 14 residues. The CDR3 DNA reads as TGTGCCAGCTCACCAACGGCGTACCAAGAGACCCAGTACTTC. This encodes CASSPTAYQETQYF.

CDR3 coding DNA: TGCATCGCCAATAAGTACAGGGGGCTCCAATACGAGCAGTACTTC. It codes for CIANKYRGLQYEQYF. The rearrangement joins TRBV20-1 to TRBJ2-7, with 9 bases aligning to TRBD1. Looked up from germline, CDR1 is DFQATT and CDR2 is SNEGSKA (reference sequence). This CDR3 is built from 15 residues.

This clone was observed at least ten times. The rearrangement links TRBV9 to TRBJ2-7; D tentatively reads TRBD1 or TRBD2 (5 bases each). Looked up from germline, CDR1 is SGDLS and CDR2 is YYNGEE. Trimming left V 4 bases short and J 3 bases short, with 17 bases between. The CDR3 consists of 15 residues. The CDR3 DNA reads TGTGCCAGCAGCCCAACATGGGGGTTTGACTACGAGCAGTACTTC. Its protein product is CASSPTWGFDYEQYF.

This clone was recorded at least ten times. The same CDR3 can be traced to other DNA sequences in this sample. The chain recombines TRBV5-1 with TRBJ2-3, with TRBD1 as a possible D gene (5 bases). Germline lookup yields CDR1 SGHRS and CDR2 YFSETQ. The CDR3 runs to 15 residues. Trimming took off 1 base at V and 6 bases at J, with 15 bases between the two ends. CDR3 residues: CASSLTGPLGDTQYF. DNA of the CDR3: TGCGCCAGCAGCTTGACAGGTCCCCTTGGGGATACGCAGTATTTT.

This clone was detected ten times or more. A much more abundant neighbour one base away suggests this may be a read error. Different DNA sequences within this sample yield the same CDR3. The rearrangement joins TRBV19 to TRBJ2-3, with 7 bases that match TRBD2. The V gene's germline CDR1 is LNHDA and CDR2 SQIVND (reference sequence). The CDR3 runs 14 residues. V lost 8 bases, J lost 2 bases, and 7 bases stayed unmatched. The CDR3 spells CASSAGEFTDTQYF. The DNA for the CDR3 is TGTGCCAGTTCTGCGGGGGAGTTCACAGATACGCAGTATTTT. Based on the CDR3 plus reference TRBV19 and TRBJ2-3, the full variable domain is DGGITQSPKYLFRKEGQNVTLSCEQNLNHDAMYWYRQDPGQGLRLIYYSQIVNDFQKGDIAEGYSVSREKKESFPLTVTSAQKNPTAFYLCASSAGEFTDTQYFGPGTRLTVL.